The T cell receptor (beta chain) under discussion was sequenced for a study of T cells in Graves' hyperthyroidism and ophthalmopathy. This clonotype was recorded a few times. The antigen remains undetermined. With 5 bases removed from V and 8 bases from J, the gap between germline ends came to 18 bases. This CDR3 is built from 14 residues. Per the germline V gene, CDR1 is SNHLY and CDR2 is FYNNEI. TCR beta CDR3 sequences were amplified from RNA transcripts. In the first-round RT-PCR of the TCR CDR3, the HTBI primer set was used. TCRdb itself ran the multiplex PCR reads through MiXCR, one entry per CDR3 protein. Found here are around 500,000 distinct CDR3 sequences, around 15% of them singletons; the top ten hold about 15%. Regarding the study as a whole: Within blood appeared most thyroid clonotypes that had expanded above 0.001.

This receptor was identified in a woman aged 40 to 50 with Graves' hyperthyroidism. The sample comprised blood. The V call is TRBV2, the J call TRBJ1-2, with D unresolved. The CDR3 DNA is TGTGCCAGCAGTCTATCCTGGGCGGAAGCGGGCTACACCTTC. Translating gives CASSLSWAEAGYTF. The entire variable domain, with the rest obtained from reference TRBV2 and TRBJ1-2, is as follows: EPEVTQTPSHQVTQMGQEVILRCVPISNHLYFYWYRQILGQKVEFLVSFYNNEISEKSEIFDDQFSVERPDGSNFTLKIRSTKLEDSAMYFCASSLSWAEAGYTFGSGTRLTVV.